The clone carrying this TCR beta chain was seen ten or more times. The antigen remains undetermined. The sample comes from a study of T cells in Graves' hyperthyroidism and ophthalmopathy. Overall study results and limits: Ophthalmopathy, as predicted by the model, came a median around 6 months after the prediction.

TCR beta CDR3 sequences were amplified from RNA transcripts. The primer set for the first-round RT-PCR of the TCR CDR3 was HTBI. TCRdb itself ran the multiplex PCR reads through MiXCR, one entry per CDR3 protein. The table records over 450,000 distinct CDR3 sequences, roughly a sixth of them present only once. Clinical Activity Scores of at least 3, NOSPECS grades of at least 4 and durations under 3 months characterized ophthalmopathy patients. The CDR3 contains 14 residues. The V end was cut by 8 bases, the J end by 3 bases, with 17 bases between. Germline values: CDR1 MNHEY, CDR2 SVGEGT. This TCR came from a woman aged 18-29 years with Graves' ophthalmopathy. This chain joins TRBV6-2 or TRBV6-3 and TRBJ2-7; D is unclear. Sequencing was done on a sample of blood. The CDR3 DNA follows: TGTGCCAGCGGGATCCGGATCAGAGGCTACGAGCAGTACTTC. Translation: CASGIRIRGYEQYF.